The source of this TCR beta chain is a study of T-cell reconstitution after alpha-beta-depleted transplantation in children. Study results and limitations: Some patients owed their high day-60 TCRbeta diversity to surviving recipient T cells and thymic progenitors.

V gave up 6 bases and J gave up 6 bases; unmatched junction bases: 6. Germline assignment: CDR1 SNHLY and CDR2 FYNNEI. The CDR3 is 15 amino acids. Unique molecular identifiers were built into the TCRbeta library. TCRdb fed the PCR reads into MiXCR, producing one record per CDR3 protein. This sample yields about 980,000 distinct CDR3 sequences, of which about 31% are seen a single time; roughly 27% belongs to the top ten. In this sample, this clonotype turned up a few times. Its antigen is as yet unknown. This clonotype was obtained from a boy in the first two years of life who had a stem cell transplant for SCID, so the T cells may come from the graft donor. The V gene is TRBV2, the J gene TRBJ2-1, with 12 bases lining up with TRBD2. The starting material was PBMCs, mostly from graft donor cells, obtained 360 days after TCRalphabeta/CD19-depleted stem cell transplant. The CDR3 DNA sequence: TGTGCCAGCAGCGCTAGCGGGGGGGTCATCAATGAGCAGTTCTTC. This codes for CASSASGGVINEQFF.